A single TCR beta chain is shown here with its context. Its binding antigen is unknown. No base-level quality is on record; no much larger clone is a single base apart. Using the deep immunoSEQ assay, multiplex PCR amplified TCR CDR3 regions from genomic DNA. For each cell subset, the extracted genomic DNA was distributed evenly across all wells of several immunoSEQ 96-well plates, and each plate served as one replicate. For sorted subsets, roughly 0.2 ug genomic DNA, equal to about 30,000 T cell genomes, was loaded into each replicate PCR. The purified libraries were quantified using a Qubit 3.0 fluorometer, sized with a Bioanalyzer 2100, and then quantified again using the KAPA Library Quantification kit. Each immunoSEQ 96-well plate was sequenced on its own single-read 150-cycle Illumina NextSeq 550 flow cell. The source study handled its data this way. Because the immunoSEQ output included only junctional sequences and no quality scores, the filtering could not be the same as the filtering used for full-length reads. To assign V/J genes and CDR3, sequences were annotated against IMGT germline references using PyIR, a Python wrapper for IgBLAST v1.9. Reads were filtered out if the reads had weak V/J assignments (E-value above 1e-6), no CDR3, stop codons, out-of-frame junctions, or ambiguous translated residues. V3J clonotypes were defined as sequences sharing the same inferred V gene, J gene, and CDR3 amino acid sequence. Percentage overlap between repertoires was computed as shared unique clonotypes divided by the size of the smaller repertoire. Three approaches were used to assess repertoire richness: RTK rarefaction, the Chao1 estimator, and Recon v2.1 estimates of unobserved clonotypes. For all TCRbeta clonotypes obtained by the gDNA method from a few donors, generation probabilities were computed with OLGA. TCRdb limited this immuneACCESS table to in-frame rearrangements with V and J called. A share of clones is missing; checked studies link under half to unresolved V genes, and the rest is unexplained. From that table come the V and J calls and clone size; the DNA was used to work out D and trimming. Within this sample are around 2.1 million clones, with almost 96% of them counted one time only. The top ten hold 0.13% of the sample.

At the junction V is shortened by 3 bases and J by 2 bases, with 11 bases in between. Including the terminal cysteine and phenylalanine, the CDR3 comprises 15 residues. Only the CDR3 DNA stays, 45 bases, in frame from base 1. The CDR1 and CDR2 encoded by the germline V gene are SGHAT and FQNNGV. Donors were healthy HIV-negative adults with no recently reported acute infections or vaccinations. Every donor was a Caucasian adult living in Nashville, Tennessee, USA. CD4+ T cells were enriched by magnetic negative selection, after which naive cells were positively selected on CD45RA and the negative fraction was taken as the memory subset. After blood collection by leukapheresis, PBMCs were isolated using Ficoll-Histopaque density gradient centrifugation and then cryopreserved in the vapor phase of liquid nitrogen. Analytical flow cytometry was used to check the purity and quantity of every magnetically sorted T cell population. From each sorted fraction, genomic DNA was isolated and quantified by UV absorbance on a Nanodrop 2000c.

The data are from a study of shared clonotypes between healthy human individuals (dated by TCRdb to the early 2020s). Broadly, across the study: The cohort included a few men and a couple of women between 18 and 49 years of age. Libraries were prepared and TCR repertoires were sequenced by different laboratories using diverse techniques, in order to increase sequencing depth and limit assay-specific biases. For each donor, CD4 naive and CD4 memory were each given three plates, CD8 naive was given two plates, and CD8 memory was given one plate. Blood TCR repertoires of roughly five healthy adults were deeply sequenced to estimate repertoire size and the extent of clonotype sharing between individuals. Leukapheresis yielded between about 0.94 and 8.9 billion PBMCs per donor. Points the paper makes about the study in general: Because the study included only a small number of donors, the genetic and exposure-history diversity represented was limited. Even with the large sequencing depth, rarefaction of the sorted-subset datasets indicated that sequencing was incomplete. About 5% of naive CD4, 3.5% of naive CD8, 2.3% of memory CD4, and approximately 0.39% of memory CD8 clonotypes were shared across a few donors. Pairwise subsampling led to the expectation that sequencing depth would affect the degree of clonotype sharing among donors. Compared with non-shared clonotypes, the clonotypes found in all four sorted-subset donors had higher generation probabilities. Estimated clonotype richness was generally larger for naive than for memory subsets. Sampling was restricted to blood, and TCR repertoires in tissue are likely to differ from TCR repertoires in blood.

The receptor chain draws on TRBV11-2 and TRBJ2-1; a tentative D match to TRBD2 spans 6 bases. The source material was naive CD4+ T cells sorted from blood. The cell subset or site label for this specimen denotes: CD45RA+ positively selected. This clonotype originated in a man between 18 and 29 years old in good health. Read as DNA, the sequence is TGTGCCAGCAGCTTCGATAGCGGAACCTACAATGAGCAGTTCTTC. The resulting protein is CASSFDSGTYNEQFF.